This T cell receptor beta chain was profiled in a study of T cell clonotyping in hematopoietic cell transplantation. Measured with immunoSEQ multiplex PCR; TCRdb has only the in-frame clones, and not every one. The table lists 9,200 or so clones, around 97% of them singletons. In regard to this clone: Antigen unknown.

J was trimmed by 2 bases and V by 6 bases; bases with no gene match: 2. The germline V gene encodes CDR1 MNHNS and CDR2 SASEGT. The CDR3 runs to 14 residues. Notes on the study in general: Without cell sorting, CD4 versus CD8 contributions remain unresolved.

This chain connects TRBV6-1 to TRBJ1-3; 9 nucleotides align to TRBD1. The sequenced sample was peripheral blood mononuclear cells, obtained 100 days after allogeneic stem cell transplant. This clonotype originated in a male patient between 55 and 70 years old who had an allogeneic stem cell transplant from a related donor, so the T cells may come from the graft donor. Some clones in this sample may be carry-over from other donors' samples. In nucleotides, the CDR3 is TGTGCCAGCAGCACAGGGGGCGCTGGAAACACCATATATTTT. This translates into CASSTGGAGNTIYF.